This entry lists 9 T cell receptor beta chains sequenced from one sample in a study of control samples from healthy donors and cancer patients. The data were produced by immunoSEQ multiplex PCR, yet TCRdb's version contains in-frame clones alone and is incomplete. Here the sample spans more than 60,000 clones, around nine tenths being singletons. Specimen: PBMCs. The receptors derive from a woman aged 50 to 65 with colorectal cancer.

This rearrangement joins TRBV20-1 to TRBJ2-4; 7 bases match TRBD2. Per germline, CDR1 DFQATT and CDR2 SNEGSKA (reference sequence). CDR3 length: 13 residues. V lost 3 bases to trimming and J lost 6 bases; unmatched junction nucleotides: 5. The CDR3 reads CSASVLATNIQYF. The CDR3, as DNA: TGCAGTGCTAGTGTACTAGCGACAAACATTCAGTACTTC.

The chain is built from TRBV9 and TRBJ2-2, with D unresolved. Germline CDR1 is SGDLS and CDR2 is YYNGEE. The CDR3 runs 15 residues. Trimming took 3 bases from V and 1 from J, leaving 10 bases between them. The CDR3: CASSGPHENTGELFF. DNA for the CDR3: TGTGCCAGCAGCGGGCCCCATGAGAACACCGGGGAGCTGTTTTTT.

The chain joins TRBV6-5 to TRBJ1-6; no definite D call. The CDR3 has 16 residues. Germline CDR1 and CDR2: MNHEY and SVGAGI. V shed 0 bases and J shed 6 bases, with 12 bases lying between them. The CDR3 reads CASSYSFGLFNSPLHF. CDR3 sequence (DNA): TGTGCCAGCAGTTACTCGTTTGGACTTTTTAATTCACCCCTCCACTTT.

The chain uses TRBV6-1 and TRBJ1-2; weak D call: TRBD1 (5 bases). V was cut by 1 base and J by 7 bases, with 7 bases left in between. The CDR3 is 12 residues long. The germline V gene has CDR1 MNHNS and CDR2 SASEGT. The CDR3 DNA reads TGTGCCAGCAGTGAAGGGCAGGGTGGCTACACCTTC. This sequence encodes CASSEGQGGYTF.

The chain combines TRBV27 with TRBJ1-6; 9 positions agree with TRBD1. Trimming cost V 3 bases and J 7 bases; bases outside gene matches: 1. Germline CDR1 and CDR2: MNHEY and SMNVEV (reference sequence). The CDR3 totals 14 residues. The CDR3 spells CASSFGQGNSPLHF. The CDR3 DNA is TGTGCCAGCAGTTTTGGACAGGGGAATTCACCCCTCCACTTT.

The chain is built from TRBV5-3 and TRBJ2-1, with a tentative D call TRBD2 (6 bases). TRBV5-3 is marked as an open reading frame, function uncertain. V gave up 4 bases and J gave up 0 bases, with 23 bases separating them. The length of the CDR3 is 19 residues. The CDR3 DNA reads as TGTGCCAGAAGCCCGGGGGACGCATCCGTCCCCGGCTCCTACAATGAGCAGTTCTTC. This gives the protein CARSPGDASVPGSYNEQFF.

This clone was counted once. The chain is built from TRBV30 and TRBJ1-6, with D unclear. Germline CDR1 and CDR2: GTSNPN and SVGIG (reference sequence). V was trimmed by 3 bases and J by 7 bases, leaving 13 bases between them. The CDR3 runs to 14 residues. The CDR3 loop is CAWRLSGLNSPLHF. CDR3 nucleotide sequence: TGTGCCTGGAGGTTGAGCGGCCTAAATTCACCCCTCCACTTT.

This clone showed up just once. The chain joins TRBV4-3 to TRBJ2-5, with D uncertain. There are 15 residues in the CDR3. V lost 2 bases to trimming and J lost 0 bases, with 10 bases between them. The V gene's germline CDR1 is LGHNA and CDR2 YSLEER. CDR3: CASSQYSGYQETQYF. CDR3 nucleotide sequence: TGCGCCAGCAGCCAATACTCCGGGTACCAAGAGACCCAGTACTTC.

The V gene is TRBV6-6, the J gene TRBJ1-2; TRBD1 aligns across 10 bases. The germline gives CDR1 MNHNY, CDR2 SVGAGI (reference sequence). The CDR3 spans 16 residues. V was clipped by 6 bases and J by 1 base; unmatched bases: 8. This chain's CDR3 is CASSRSRTGGNYGYTF. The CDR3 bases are TGTGCCAGCAGCCGATCAAGGACAGGGGGTAACTATGGCTACACCTTC.